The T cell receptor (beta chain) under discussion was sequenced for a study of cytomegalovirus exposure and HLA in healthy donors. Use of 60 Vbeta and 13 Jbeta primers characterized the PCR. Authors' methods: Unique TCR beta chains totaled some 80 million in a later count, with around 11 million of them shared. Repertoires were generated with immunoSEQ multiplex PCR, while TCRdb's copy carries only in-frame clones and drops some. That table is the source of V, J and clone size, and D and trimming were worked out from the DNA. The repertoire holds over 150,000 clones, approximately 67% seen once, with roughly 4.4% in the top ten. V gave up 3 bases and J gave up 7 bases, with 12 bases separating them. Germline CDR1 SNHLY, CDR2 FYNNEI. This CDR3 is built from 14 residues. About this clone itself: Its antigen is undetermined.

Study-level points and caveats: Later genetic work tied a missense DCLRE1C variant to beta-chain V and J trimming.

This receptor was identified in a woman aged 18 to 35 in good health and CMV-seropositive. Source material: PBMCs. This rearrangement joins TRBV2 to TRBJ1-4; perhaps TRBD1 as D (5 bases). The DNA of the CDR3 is TGTGCCAGCAGTGAGAAGATCAGGGTTGAAAAACTGTTTTTT. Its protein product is CASSEKIRVEKLFF.